This T cell receptor beta chain was sequenced for a study of T cell changes during pregnancy in multiple sclerosis. The assay was immunoSEQ multiplex PCR, and TCRdb's table has in-frame clones only and misses some. The profile shows tens of thousands of clones, 89% of them singletons. The sequencing used CD4+ T cells from peripheral blood mononuclear cells, collected in the first trimester of pregnancy. The TCR sequence derives from a female donor with multiple sclerosis, enrolled in a pregnancy study.

CDR3 in DNA: TGCAGCGCCGGGACAGGGAGCGCAGATACGCAGTATTTT. Translating gives CSAGTGSADTQYF. This rearrangement joins TRBV29-1 to TRBJ2-3, with 9 bases that match TRBD1. From germline, CDR1 is SQVTM and CDR2 ANQGSEA. This CDR3 region has 13 residues. V gave up 7 bases and J gave up 4 bases; unmatched junction bases: 6.